The rows below give T cell receptor beta chains drawn from one sample of a study of vaccination and CD4 T cells after COVID-19. Which antigens these TCRs recognize remains unknown. TCRdb independently ran MiXCR on the PCR reads; one entry per CDR3 protein. The sample holds about 14,000 distinct CDR3 sequences, roughly 51% seen once. The sequences come from CD4+ T cells from blood, cultured in vitro, collected before SARS-CoV-2 vaccination. These receptors originate from a human donor who had recovered from COVID-19. The CDR3 runs from the conserved cysteine through the conserved F or W. A D gene is named only where the DNA matches it firmly. Size values are once, few and many counts, or a class for expanded clones, and some rows have none.

size: .; J: TRBJ1-4; length: 12; V: TRBV20-1; D: .; CDR3: CSARRTNEKLFF; DNA: TGCAGTGCTAGGAGGACTAATGAAAAACTGTTTTTT
size: few; J: TRBJ1-1; length: 14; V: TRBV6-2/TRBV6-3; D: TRBD1; CDR3: CASRTGGMNTEAFF; DNA: TGTGCCAGCAGAACAGGGGGTATGAACACTGAAGCTTTCTTT
size: few; J: TRBJ2-3; length: 13; V: TRBV10-3; D: .; CDR3: CAILRTPTDTQYF; DNA: TGTGCCATCCTAAGGACTCCCACAGATACGCAGTATTTT
size: .; J: TRBJ1-5; length: 15; V: TRBV19; D: .; CDR3: CASSMGRASNQPQHF; DNA: TGTGCCAGTAGTATGGGGAGAGCCAGCAATCAGCCCCAGCATTTT
size: few; J: TRBJ1-4; length: 15; V: TRBV28; D: TRBD1; CDR3: CASSRDRGLNEKLFF; DNA: TGTGCCAGCAGTCGTGACAGGGGACTTAATGAAAAACTGTTTTTT
size: few; J: TRBJ2-1; length: 16; V: TRBV5-4; D: TRBD2; CDR3: CASSFGLAGGQAEQFF; DNA: TGTGCCAGCAGCTTCGGGCTAGCGGGGGGGCAGGCTGAGCAGTTCTTC
size: .; J: TRBJ1-1; length: 14; V: TRBV6-1; D: TRBD1; CDR3: CASSGDRWNTEAFF; DNA: TGTGCCAGCAGTGGGGACAGGTGGAACACTGAAGCTTTCTTT
size: .; J: TRBJ1-1; length: 14; V: TRBV19; D: .; CDR3: CASSIGGVNTEAFF; DNA: TGTGCCAGTAGTATAGGGGGGGTTAACACTGAAGCTTTCTTT
size: once; J: TRBJ2-5; length: 13; V: TRBV7-2; D: TRBD1; CDR3: CASSSGTGQTQYF; DNA: TGTGCCAGCAGCTCTGGGACAGGGCAGACCCAGTACTTC
size: .; J: TRBJ2-3; length: 14; V: TRBV28; D: TRBD1; CDR3: CATTPGQGSDTQYF; DNA: TGTGCCACAACCCCGGGACAGGGTTCAGATACGCAGTATTTT
size: .; J: TRBJ2-5; length: 13; V: TRBV19; D: .; CDR3: CASSMVGRETQYF; DNA: TGTGCCAGTAGTATGGTGGGCAGGGAGACCCAGTACTTC
size: few; J: TRBJ2-7; length: 16; V: TRBV7-2; D: TRBD1; CDR3: CASSLESGTGGYEQYF; DNA: TGTGCCAGCAGCTTAGAGTCTGGGACAGGGGGCTACGAGCAGTACTTC
size: few; J: TRBJ1-5; length: 14; V: TRBV6-2/TRBV6-3; D: .; CDR3: CASSYSGYNQPQHF; DNA: TGTGCCAGCAGTTACTCAGGGTATAATCAGCCCCAGCATTTT
size: .; J: TRBJ1-2; length: 13; V: TRBV10-3; D: .; CDR3: CAISEGHSYGYTF; DNA: TGTGCCATCAGTGAGGGACACAGCTATGGCTACACCTTC
size: .; J: TRBJ1-2; length: 14; V: TRBV11-3; D: .; CDR3: CASSFGRGDYGYTF; DNA: TGTGCCAGCAGCTTCGGTAGGGGGGACTATGGCTACACCTTC
size: .; J: TRBJ1-2; length: 15; V: TRBV27; D: .; CDR3: CASSSTLGPGYGYTF; DNA: TGTGCCAGCAGTTCGACATTGGGACCGGGCTATGGCTACACCTTC
size: .; J: TRBJ2-2; length: 14; V: TRBV7-3; D: .; CDR3: CASSIEGGTGELFF; DNA: TGTGCCAGCAGTATAGAAGGAGGTACCGGGGAGCTGTTTTTT
size: .; J: TRBJ2-1; length: 17; V: TRBV27; D: TRBD2; CDR3: CASSLSLLAGDYNEQFF; DNA: TGTGCCAGCAGTTTATCCCTTCTAGCGGGCGACTACAATGAGCAGTTCTTC
size: .; J: TRBJ1-1; length: 13; V: TRBV19; D: TRBD1; CDR3: CASSTPGQGEAFF; DNA: TGTGCCAGTAGTACCCCAGGACAGGGTGAAGCTTTCTTT
size: few; J: TRBJ2-5; length: 14; V: TRBV7-9; D: TRBD2; CDR3: CASSLHSGKETQYF; DNA: TGTGCCAGCAGCTTACATAGCGGGAAAGAGACCCAGTACTTC
size: .; J: TRBJ1-5; length: 13; V: TRBV19; D: .; CDR3: CASSSQVYQPQHF; DNA: TGTGCCAGTAGTAGCCAGGTTTATCAGCCCCAGCATTTT
size: .; J: TRBJ2-4; length: 16; V: TRBV7-8; D: TRBD2; CDR3: CASSHGAGVLKNIQYF; DNA: TGTGCCAGCAGCCATGGCGCGGGAGTATTAAAAAACATTCAGTACTTC
size: .; J: TRBJ2-5; length: 13; V: TRBV20-1; D: .; CDR3: CSADGDSGETQYF; DNA: TGCAGTGCTGACGGGGATTCGGGGGAGACCCAGTACTTC
size: few; J: TRBJ1-6; length: 11; V: TRBV6-2/TRBV6-3; D: .; CDR3: CASSLNSPLHF; DNA: TGTGCCAGCAGCCTGAATTCACCCCTCCACTTT
size: .; J: TRBJ1-1; length: 13; V: TRBV19; D: TRBD1; CDR3: CASSLTGDTEAFF; DNA: TGTGCCAGTAGTCTGACAGGGGACACTGAAGCTTTCTTT
size: .; J: TRBJ2-7; length: 13; V: TRBV14; D: .; CDR3: CASSQVIGAEQYF; DNA: TGTGCCAGCAGCCAAGTTATAGGGGCCGAGCAGTACTTC
size: once; J: TRBJ2-2; length: 15; V: TRBV27; D: TRBD1; CDR3: CASSVFAGGRGELFF; DNA: TGTGCCAGCAGTGTATTTGCAGGGGGCCGGGGGGAGCTGTTTTTT
size: .; J: TRBJ1-5; length: 15; V: TRBV7-8; D: .; CDR3: CASSLRGGGNQPQHF; DNA: TGTGCCAGCAGCTTGAGGGGAGGGGGGAATCAGCCCCAGCATTTT
size: .; J: TRBJ2-3; length: 15; V: TRBV7-2; D: TRBD2; CDR3: CASSATSGTTDTQYF; DNA: TGTGCCAGCAGCGCGACTAGCGGCACCACAGATACGCAGTATTTT
size: .; J: TRBJ1-1; length: 14; V: TRBV7-2; D: .; CDR3: CASSAPDRNTEAFF; DNA: TGTGCCAGCAGCGCCCCGGATCGGAACACTGAAGCTTTCTTT
size: .; J: TRBJ2-7; length: 16; V: TRBV6-1; D: .; CDR3: CASQLWSPLSSYEQYF; DNA: TGTGCCAGCCAACTGTGGAGCCCACTTAGCTCCTACGAGCAGTACTTC
size: .; J: TRBJ2-7; length: 15; V: TRBV27; D: TRBD1; CDR3: CASTQRAGGVYEQYF; DNA: TGTGCCAGCACTCAGAGGGCAGGGGGCGTCTACGAGCAGTACTTC
size: few; J: TRBJ1-6; length: 13; V: TRBV20-1; D: .; CDR3: CSASSLGDSPLHF; DNA: TGCAGTGCTAGTTCGCTTGGGGATTCACCCCTCCACTTT
size: medium-sized; J: TRBJ1-1; length: 11; V: TRBV6-1; D: .; CDR3: CSAGTSLEAFF; DNA: TGTTCCGCCGGGACGTCTCTCGAAGCTTTCTTT
size: .; J: TRBJ2-5; length: 15; V: TRBV5-4; D: TRBD1; CDR3: CASSSRDRNEETQYF; DNA: TGTGCCAGCAGCTCGAGGGACAGGAATGAAGAGACCCAGTACTTC
size: .; J: TRBJ1-5; length: 12; V: TRBV28; D: .; CDR3: CASSAGHQPQHF; DNA: TGTGCCAGCAGTGCAGGTCATCAGCCCCAGCATTTT
size: .; J: TRBJ1-3; length: 14; V: TRBV6-2/TRBV6-3; D: .; CDR3: CASSYLLAGNTIYF; DNA: TGTGCCAGCAGTTATCTACTCGCGGGAAACACCATATATTTT
size: .; J: TRBJ1-3; length: 15; V: TRBV4-1; D: .; CDR3: CASSQDLGIGNTIYF; DNA: TGCGCCAGCAGCCAAGATCTGGGGATCGGAAACACCATATATTTT
size: few; J: TRBJ1-2; length: 15; V: TRBV6-1; D: .; CDR3: CASRGNGPSNYGYTF; DNA: TGTGCCAGCAGGGGGAACGGGCCTTCTAACTATGGCTACACCTTC
size: .; J: TRBJ1-5; length: 13; V: TRBV10-1; D: .; CDR3: CASSEGFGQPQHF; DNA: TGCGCCAGCAGTGAGGGATTTGGTCAGCCCCAGCATTTT